Presented here are 8 T cell receptor beta chains from one specimen sequenced in a study of cytomegalovirus exposure and HLA in healthy donors. The PCR ran on 60 Vbeta and 13 Jbeta primers. Data came from immunoSEQ multiplex PCR; TCRdb stores just in-frame clones and leaves some out. This sample has roughly 160,000 clones, with roughly 80% found just once. Sequencing was done on a sample of PBMCs. Receptor source: a male donor in good health and CMV-seronegative.

J is TRBJ1-1 and V is TRBV9; TRBD1 matches at 8 bases. After removal of 0 bases from V and 3 bases from J, the junction contained 4 bases not matched to a gene. The CDR3 is 15 residues long. Germline-derived CDR1 and CDR2 are SGDLS and YYNGEE. CDR3 loop: CASSVDGQGDTEAFF. CDR3 nucleotide sequence: TGTGCCAGCAGCGTAGACGGACAGGGAGACACTGAAGCTTTCTTT. Full variable domain (outside the CDR3, taken from reference TRBV9 and TRBJ1-1): DSGVTQTPKHLITATGQRVTLRCSPRSGDLSVYWYQQSLDQGLQFLIQYYNGEERAKGNILERFSAQQFPDLHSELNLSSLELGDSALYFCASSVDGQGDTEAFFGQGTRLTVV.

The chain uses TRBV6-1 and TRBJ2-1; 10 bases match TRBD1. The CDR3 is 14 residues long. Trimming cost V 7 bases and J 5 bases; bases outside gene matches: 5. Germline CDR1 and CDR2: MNHNS and SASEGT. The CDR3: CASNTGTGDNEQFF. CDR3 sequence (DNA): TGTGCCAGCAATACCGGGACAGGGGACAATGAGCAGTTCTTC.

The chain is built from TRBV29-1 and TRBJ1-5; TRBD1 is a possible D gene (5 bases). Looked up from germline, CDR1 is SQVTM and CDR2 is ANQGSEA. Trimming removed 0 bases at V and 4 bases at J, with 10 bases between. This CDR3 comprises 14 residues. The CDR3 spells CSVEESGGNQPQHF. The CDR3 region has the DNA TGCAGCGTTGAAGAGAGCGGGGGAAATCAGCCCCAGCATTTT.

This chain joins TRBV7-9 and TRBJ2-2; D ambiguous. CDR3 length equals 14 residues. CDR1 is SEHNR and CDR2 is FQNEAQ in the germline V gene (reference sequence). Trimming took off 5 bases at V and 0 bases at J, with 7 bases between the two ends. In DNA, the CDR3 is TGTGCCAGCAGCCATTTTTCGAACACCGGGGAGCTGTTTTTT. Protein product: CASSHFSNTGELFF.

This clone was seen just once. J is TRBJ1-2 and V is TRBV10-1, with D hard to call. Trimming removed 4 bases from V and 7 bases from J, with 13 bases in between. Per the germline V gene, CDR1 is WNHNN and CDR2 is SYGVQD (reference sequence). The length of the CDR3 is 13 residues. CDR3 residues: CASSAVKGGGYTF. CDR3 bases: TGCGCCAGCAGTGCGGTAAAAGGAGGTGGCTACACCTTC.

The chain carries TRBV4-3 and TRBJ1-3, with unresolved D. The V and J ends lost 1 base and 4 bases respectively, with 11 bases between them. CDR3 size: 15 residues. Germline V gene data show CDR1 as LGHNA and CDR2 as YSLEER. The CDR3 region is CASSQGAGVGNTIYF. CDR3 coding DNA: TGCGCCAGCAGCCAAGGCGCAGGCGTAGGAAACACCATATATTTT.

As concerns this clone: The DNA is omitted, as the CDR3 cannot be located on it reliably, and the CDR3 follows TCRdb's listing. The chain joins TRBV4-3 to TRBJ2-5; the D segment call TRBD1 is taken from the table without a DNA check. The CDR3 is 17 amino acids in total, end residues counted. CDR1 LGHNA and CDR2 YSLEER come from the germline V gene. CDR3 sequence: CASSQEGWGQGARRRYF.

This clone has a handful of counts. The chain carries TRBV2 and TRBJ2-2, with D tentatively TRBD1 (5 bases). The CDR3 is 15 amino acids. Germline V gene sequence: CDR1 SNHLY, CDR2 FYNNEI. Trimming left V 4 bases short and J 4 bases short, with 13 bases between. CDR3 in DNA: TGTGCCAGCAGTGTTACGAGGACAATCACCGGGGAGCTGTTTTTT. This encodes CASSVTRTITGELFF.